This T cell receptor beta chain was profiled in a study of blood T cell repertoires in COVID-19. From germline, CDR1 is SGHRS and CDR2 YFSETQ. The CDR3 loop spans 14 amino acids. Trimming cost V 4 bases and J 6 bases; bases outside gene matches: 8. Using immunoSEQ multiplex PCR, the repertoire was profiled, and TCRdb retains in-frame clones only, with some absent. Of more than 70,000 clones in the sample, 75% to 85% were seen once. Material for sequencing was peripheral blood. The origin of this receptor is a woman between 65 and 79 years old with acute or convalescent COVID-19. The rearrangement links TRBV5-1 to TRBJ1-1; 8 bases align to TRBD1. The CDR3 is CASSEDQGASEAFF. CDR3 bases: TGCGCCAGCAGCGAAGATCAGGGGGCCTCTGAAGCTTTCTTT.